This T cell receptor delta chain appears in the sequencing data of a study of Vδ1+ human thymocytes. The length of the CDR3 is 20 residues. The germline V and J ends were trimmed by 4 bases and 2 bases, with 31 bases remaining between them. Per the germline V gene, CDR1 is GEAIGNYY and CDR2 is EKD. This clone was seen a few times. Its antigen is unidentified. Study-wide points: In the thymus, TRG and TRD repertoires looked highly polyclonal with Gaussian CDR3 lengths. Thymic delta-chain repertoires held roughly 20% Vdelta2 sequences and few Vdelta3, despite high sort purity.

RNA was extracted from the cells and then reverse transcribed. Pooled V-gene forward primers with one constant-region reverse primer generated the CDR3 amplicons by multiplex PCR. TCRdb repeated clone calling on the multiplex PCR reads with CATT. This table has about 73,000 delta-chain clones, approximately 37% appearing once. The TCR was taken from a boy under three years old who had congenital heart surgery. V usage is TRDV2 and J usage is TRDJ1; the D call may be TRDD2 or TRDD3 (8 bases each). The sequenced sample consisted of Vdelta1+ gamma-delta thymocytes from the thymus. Noted subset: FACS-sorted CD3+ TCRalphabeta- TCRVdelta1+ TCRVdelta2- thymocytes. Here the CDR3 DNA reads TGTGCCTGTGAAGGCCTTCCTAAGATCCCGAGGGGATACAGAACCGATAAACTCATCTTT. This gives the protein CACEGLPKIPRGYRTDKLIF.